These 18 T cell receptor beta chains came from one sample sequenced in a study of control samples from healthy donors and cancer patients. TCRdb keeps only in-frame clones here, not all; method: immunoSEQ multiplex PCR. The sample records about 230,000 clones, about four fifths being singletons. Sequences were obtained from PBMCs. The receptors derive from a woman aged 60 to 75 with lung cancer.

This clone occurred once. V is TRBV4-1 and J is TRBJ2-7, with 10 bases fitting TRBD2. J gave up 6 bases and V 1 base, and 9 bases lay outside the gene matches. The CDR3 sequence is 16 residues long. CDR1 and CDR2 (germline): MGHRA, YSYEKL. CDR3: CASSQGMRAGGGEQYF. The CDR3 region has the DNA TGCGCCAGCAGCCAAGGGATGAGAGCGGGAGGGGGCGAGCAGTACTTC.

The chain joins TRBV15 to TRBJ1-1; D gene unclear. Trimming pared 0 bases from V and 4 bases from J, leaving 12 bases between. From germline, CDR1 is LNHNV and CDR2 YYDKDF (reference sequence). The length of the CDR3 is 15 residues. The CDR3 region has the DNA TGTGCCACCAGCAGAGATTCGGGGATCGGCACTGAAGCTTTCTTT. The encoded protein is CATSRDSGIGTEAFF.

CDR3 in amino acids: CASSFAFYEQYF. The DNA for the CDR3 is TGTGCCAGCAGCTTCGCTTTCTACGAGCAGTACTTC. The rearrangement links TRBV7-8 to TRBJ2-7; D unclear. The V gene lost 3 bases and the J gene lost 3 bases, with 6 bases spanning the gap. The length of the CDR3 is 12 residues. Looked up from germline, CDR1 is SGHVS and CDR2 is FQNEAQ.

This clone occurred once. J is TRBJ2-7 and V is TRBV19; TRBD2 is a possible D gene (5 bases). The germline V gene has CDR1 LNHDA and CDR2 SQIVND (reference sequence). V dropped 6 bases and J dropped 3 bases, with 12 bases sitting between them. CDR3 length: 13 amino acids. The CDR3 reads CASSLRRDYEQYF. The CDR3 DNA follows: TGTGCCAGTAGCCTACGCCGGGACTACGAGCAGTACTTC.

CDR3 coding DNA: TGTGCCAGCAGTGGACAGGGGATCACTGGAAACACCATATATTTT. Protein sequence: CASSGQGITGNTIYF. The chain combines TRBV6-1 with TRBJ1-3; TRBD1 aligns across 8 bases. This CDR3 spans 15 amino acids. Germline V lookup: CDR1 MNHNS, CDR2 SASEGT. Trimming cost V 4 bases and J 2 bases; bases outside gene matches: 4.

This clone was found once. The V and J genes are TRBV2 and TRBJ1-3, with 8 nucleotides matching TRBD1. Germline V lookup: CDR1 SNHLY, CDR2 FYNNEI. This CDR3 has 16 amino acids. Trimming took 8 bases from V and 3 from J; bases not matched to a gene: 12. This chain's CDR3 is CASGRWQGAGGNTIYF. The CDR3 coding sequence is TGTGCCAGCGGCCGTTGGCAGGGGGCGGGTGGAAACACCATATATTTT. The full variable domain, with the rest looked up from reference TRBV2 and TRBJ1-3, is EPEVTQTPSHQVTQMGQEVILRCVPISNHLYFYWYRQILGQKVEFLVSFYNNEISEKSEIFDDQFSVERPDGSNFTLKIRSTKLEDSAMYFCASGRWQGAGGNTIYFGEGSWLTVV.

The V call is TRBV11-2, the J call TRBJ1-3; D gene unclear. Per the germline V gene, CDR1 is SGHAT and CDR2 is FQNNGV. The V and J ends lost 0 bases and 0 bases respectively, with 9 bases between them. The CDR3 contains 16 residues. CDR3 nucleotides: TGTGCCAGCAGCTTAGAATGGCTAAGCTCTGGAAACACCATATATTTT. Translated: CASSLEWLSSGNTIYF.

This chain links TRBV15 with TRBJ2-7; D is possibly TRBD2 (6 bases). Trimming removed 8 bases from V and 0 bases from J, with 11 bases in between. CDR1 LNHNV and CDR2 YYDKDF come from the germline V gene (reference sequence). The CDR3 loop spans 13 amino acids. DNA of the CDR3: TGTGCCACCCGGGACTTGAGCTCCTACGAGCAGTACTTC. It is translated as CATRDLSSYEQYF.

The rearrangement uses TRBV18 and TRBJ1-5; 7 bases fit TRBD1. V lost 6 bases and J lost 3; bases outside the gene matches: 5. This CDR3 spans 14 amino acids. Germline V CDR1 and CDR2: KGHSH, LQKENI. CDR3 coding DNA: TGTGCCAGCTCGGCGACAGGGTACAATCAGCCCCAGCATTTT. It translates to CASSATGYNQPQHF. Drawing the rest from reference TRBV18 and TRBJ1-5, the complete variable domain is NAGVMQNPRHLVRRRGQEARLRCSPMKGHSHVYWYRQLPEEGLKFMVYLQKENIIDESGMPKERFSAEFPKEGPSILRIQQVVRGDSAAYFCASSATGYNQPQHFGDGTRLSIL.

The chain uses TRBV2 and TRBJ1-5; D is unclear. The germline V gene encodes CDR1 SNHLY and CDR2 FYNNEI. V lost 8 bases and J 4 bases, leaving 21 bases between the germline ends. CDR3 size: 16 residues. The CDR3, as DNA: TGTGCCAGCGGTGGAATTTCGACAAGTAGGAATCAGCCCCAGCATTTT. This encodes CASGGISTSRNQPQHF.

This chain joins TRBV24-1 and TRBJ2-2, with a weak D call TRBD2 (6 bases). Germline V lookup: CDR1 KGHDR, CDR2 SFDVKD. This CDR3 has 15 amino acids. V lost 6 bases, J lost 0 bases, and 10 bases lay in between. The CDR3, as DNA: TGTGCCACCAGTTATCGCGGGACGAACACCGGGGAGCTGTTTTTT. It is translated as CATSYRGTNTGELFF.

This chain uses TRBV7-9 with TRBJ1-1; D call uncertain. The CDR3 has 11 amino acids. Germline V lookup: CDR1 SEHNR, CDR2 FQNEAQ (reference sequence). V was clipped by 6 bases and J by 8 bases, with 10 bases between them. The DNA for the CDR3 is TGTGCCAGCAGTCGAGATGGGGAAGCTTTCTTT. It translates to CASSRDGEAFF.

The CDR3 protein is CASSRELSSGNTIYF. CDR3 DNA sequence: TGTGCCAGCAGCCGGGAGCTCTCCTCTGGAAACACCATATATTTT. V and J are TRBV6-1 and TRBJ1-3; D unclear. The CDR3 sequence is 15 residues long. Trimming shortened V by 6 bases and J by 0 bases, and 12 bases separated the two germline ends. Per the germline V gene, CDR1 is MNHNS and CDR2 is SASEGT.

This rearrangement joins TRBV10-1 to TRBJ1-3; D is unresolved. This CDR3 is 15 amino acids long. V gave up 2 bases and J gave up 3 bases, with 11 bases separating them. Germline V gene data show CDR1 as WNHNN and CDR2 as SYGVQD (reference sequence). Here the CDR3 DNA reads TGCGCCAGCAGTGAGAATTCCGACGGTGGAAACACCATATATTTT. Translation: CASSENSDGGNTIYF.

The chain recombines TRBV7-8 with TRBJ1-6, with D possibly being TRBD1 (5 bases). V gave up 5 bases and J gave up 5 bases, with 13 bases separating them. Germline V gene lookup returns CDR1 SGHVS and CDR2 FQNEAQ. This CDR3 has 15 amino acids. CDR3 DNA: TGTGCCAGCAGCGCCAGGGTTTCTGATAATTCACCCCTCCACTTT. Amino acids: CASSARVSDNSPLHF.

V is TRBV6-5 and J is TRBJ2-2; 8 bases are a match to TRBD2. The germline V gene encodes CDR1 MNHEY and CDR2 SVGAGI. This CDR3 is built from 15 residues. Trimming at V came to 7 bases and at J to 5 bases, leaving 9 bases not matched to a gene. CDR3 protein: CASKKAGAWTGELFF. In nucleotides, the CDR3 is TGTGCCAGCAAGAAAGCGGGAGCGTGGACCGGGGAGCTGTTTTTT.

This chain's CDR3 is CASNRMSPEQFF. The DNA of the CDR3 is TGTGCCAGCAACCGAATGAGCCCCGAGCAGTTCTTC. The genes are TRBV2 and TRBJ2-1; D is unresolved. Germline lookup yields CDR1 SNHLY and CDR2 FYNNEI. V was shortened by 7 bases and J by 10 bases, with 14 bases between the two germline ends. CDR3 size: 12 residues.

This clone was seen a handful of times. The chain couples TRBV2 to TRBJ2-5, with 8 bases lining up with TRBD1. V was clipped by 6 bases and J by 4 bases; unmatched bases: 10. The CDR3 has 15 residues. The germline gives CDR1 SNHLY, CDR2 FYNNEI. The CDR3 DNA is TGTGCCAGCAGGAGGTCAGAACAGGGGGGAGAGACCCAGTACTTC. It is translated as CASRRSEQGGETQYF.